A single T cell receptor (beta chain) is shown here with its context. The data belong to a study of patients and donors after allogeneic stem cell transplantation. A single record per CDR3 protein comes from TCRdb applying MiXCR to the RT-PCR reads. The repertoire holds around 240,000 distinct CDR3 sequences, with about 14% as singletons. The CDR3 is made up of 15 amino acids. The germline V and J ends were trimmed by 0 bases and 4 bases, with 11 bases remaining between them. Germline V CDR1 and CDR2: SGHRS, YFSETQ. The sequenced sample consisted of blood, either unsorted or a sorted T cell fraction (not recorded which). The clonotype originates from a human donor who was either an allogeneic HSCT recipient or a stem cell or donor lymphocyte infusion donor (not recorded which). It is not recorded whose cells these are; they may come from a transplant donor. V usage is TRBV5-1 and J usage is TRBJ1-5; D is unclear. This CDR3 is CASSLGGGDNQPQHF. CDR3 nucleotides: TGCGCCAGCAGCTTGGGGGGTGGAGATAATCAGCCCCAGCATTTT. The whole variable domain, remainder taken from reference TRBV5-1 and TRBJ1-5, is KAGVTQTPRYLIKTRGQQVTLSCSPISGHRSVSWYQQTPGQGLQFLFEYFSETQRNKGNFPGRFSGRQFSNSRSEMNVSTLELGDSALYLCASSLGGGDNQPQHFGDGTRLSIL.